Described below is a single T cell receptor beta chain sequence and its context. Measured with immunoSEQ multiplex PCR; TCRdb has only the in-frame clones, and not every one. The sample records some 340,000 clones, 90% to 95% being singletons. Trimming took 3 bases from V and 3 from J, leaving 11 bases between them. The CDR3 totals 14 residues. Recruitment covered roughly 22 US areas and drew participants whose ages spanned about 18 to 90 years. Participants reported their clinical history, and cohort assignment relied on those reports. This record comes from a study of blood T cell repertoires in COVID-19. On the study more broadly: COVID-19 samples, acute and convalescent, were from the United States, Italy and Spain.

This chain uses TRBV23-1 with TRBJ1-2; maybe TRBD1 (6 bases). TRBV23-1 is noted as an ORF with a role that remains uncertain. The sample consisted of PBMCs or T cells enriched from blood (not recorded which). The TCR originated in a woman younger than 45 who had been exposed to COVID-19. In DNA, the CDR3 is TGCGCCAGCAGTCAGTTACAGGGATACTATGGCTACACCTTC. Translating it yields CASSQLQGYYGYTF.